Shown below are 32 T cell receptor beta chains from a single sample sequenced in a study of blood T cell repertoires in COVID-19. Only in-frame clones appear in the TCRdb table, and some are missing; sequencing was by immunoSEQ multiplex PCR. The sample shows roughly 320,000 clones, roughly 85% of them seen only once. Sequencing was done on a sample of peripheral blood. The receptors here all came from a human donor in a cohort sampled during active COVID-19.

This clone appeared a single time. This sequence joins TRBV30 and TRBJ2-5, with TRBD1 identical over 7 bases. With 2 bases clipped from V and 6 bases from J, the junction kept 9 bases outside the gene matches. In germline, CDR1 is GTSNPN, CDR2 SVGIG (reference sequence). The CDR3 has 14 residues. CDR3 sequence reads: CAWSTGRGPQTQYF. The CDR3 DNA is TGTGCCTGGAGTACGGGTAGGGGGCCACAGACCCAGTACTTC.

This clone was found a few times. The chain employs TRBV19 and TRBJ1-1; TRBD1 matches 7 bases. Trimming removed 4 bases from V and 4 bases from J; junction bases left unmatched: 9. Per germline, CDR1 LNHDA and CDR2 SQIVND (reference sequence). This CDR3 has 15 amino acids. For the CDR3, the DNA is TGTGCCAGTAGTACCCCAGGGGGTCCGTTCACTGAAGCTTTCTTT. Its translation: CASSTPGGPFTEAFF.

The rearrangement joins TRBV12-5 to TRBJ2-1, with 11 bases lining up with TRBD2. The CDR3 is made up of 15 amino acids. Germline CDR1 LGHNT, CDR2 FRNRAP. V lost 6 bases to trimming and J lost 4 bases; unmatched junction nucleotides: 5. For the CDR3, the DNA is TGTGCTAGTGGAAATAGCGGGGGGGGTTACAATGAGCAGTTCTTC. It codes for CASGNSGGGYNEQFF.

This chain links TRBV7-9 with TRBJ1-4; D is ambiguous. In germline, CDR1 is SEHNR, CDR2 FQNEAQ (reference sequence). Deletions cut 11 bases from V and 11 bases from J, with 21 bases between. CDR3 length: 13 amino acids. The CDR3, as DNA: TGTGCCTCGGAAAACGGGGAGGGCGGCAAACTGTTTTTT. Translating it yields CASENGEGGKLFF.

This clone occurred once. CDR3 region: CASTPGRCETQYF. CDR3 DNA: TGTGCCAGCACCCCCGGGAGATGCGAGACCCAGTACTTC. This sequence joins TRBV6-4 and TRBJ2-5, with D possibly matching TRBD2 (6 bases). V was cut by 7 bases and J by 5 bases, with 14 bases left in between. Germline CDR1 is MRHNA and CDR2 is SNTAGT. The CDR3 is made up of 13 amino acids.

Note on this clone: A read error may produce the germline difference seen at one junction end. DNA of the CDR3: TGTGCCAGCATTGACGGGGGGTTCGACGAGCAGTACTTC. Its translation: CASIDGGFDEQYF. V is TRBV6-4 and J is TRBJ2-7; 7 bases fit TRBD2. Germline V gene sequence: CDR1 MRHNA, CDR2 SNTAGT. The CDR3 is 13 residues long.

The rearrangement uses TRBV18 and TRBJ1-3; D is possibly TRBD1 (5 bases). Germline loops: CDR1 KGHSH, CDR2 LQKENI. The CDR3 covers 16 residues. The V end lost 3 bases, the J end lost 0 bases, and 12 bases lay between the germline ends. CDR3 amino acids: CASSPRPDNSGNTIYF. In DNA, the CDR3 is TGTGCCAGCTCACCCCGGCCGGACAACTCTGGAAACACCATATATTTT. The variable domain in full, with the rest retrieved from reference TRBV18 and TRBJ1-3, is NAGVMQNPRHLVRRRGQEARLRCSPMKGHSHVYWYRQLPEEGLKFMVYLQKENIIDESGMPKERFSAEFPKEGPSILRIQQVVRGDSAAYFCASSPRPDNSGNTIYFGEGSWLTVV.

This clone was seen a single time. The gene calls are TRBV11-2 and TRBJ1-2, with 10 bases matching TRBD1. This CDR3 has 15 amino acids. CDR1 is SGHAT, CDR2 FQNNGV, per germline. V dropped 5 bases and J dropped 0; count of bases not matched to a gene: 3. CDR3 residues: CASSPGQGANYGYTF. The DNA of the CDR3 is TGTGCCAGCAGCCCAGGACAGGGGGCTAACTATGGCTACACCTTC.

This sequence joins TRBV7-8 and TRBJ2-7; 14 nucleotides agree with TRBD2. Germline CDR1 and CDR2: SGHVS and FQNEAQ. CDR3 length: 15 amino acids. V shed 1 base and J 4 bases; nucleotides not matched to a gene: 0. The CDR3 loop is CASSLGTSGGYEQYF. The CDR3 DNA reads as TGTGCCAGCAGCTTAGGGACTAGCGGGGGGTACGAGCAGTACTTC.

J is TRBJ1-2 and V is TRBV10-2, with unresolved D. Germline CDR1 is WSHSY and CDR2 is SAAADI. The V end was cut by 7 bases, the J end by 4 bases, with 16 bases between. The CDR3 runs 14 residues. The CDR3 protein is CASIKSAQSYGYTF. CDR3 nucleotide sequence: TGCGCCAGCATAAAGTCTGCACAGTCCTATGGCTACACCTTC.

This clone has just one count. The chain employs TRBV2 and TRBJ2-5; TRBD2 agrees at 9 bases. V trimming: 2 bases; J trimming: 4 bases; junction bases outside the gene matches: 5. The CDR3 runs 15 residues. Germline loops: CDR1 SNHLY, CDR2 FYNNEI. The CDR3 region has the DNA TGTGCCAGCAGTGAATGGCGGGGGGGCCTAGAGACCCAGTACTTC. This sequence encodes CASSEWRGGLETQYF.

The chain links TRBV6-5 to TRBJ1-1; no clear D gene. Germline CDR1 is MNHEY and CDR2 is SVGAGI. This CDR3 is built from 15 residues. Trimming left V 2 bases short and J 4 bases short, with 14 bases between. This chain's CDR3 is CASSYDPFEGTEAFF. CDR3 in DNA: TGTGCCAGCAGTTACGATCCTTTTGAGGGCACTGAAGCTTTCTTT.

J is TRBJ2-3 and V is TRBV27; tentative D call: TRBD1 (5 bases). Germline V gene sequence: CDR1 MNHEY, CDR2 SMNVEV (reference sequence). V was shortened by 8 bases and J by 4 bases, with 19 bases between the two germline ends. The CDR3 totals 15 residues. The CDR3 here is CASRLWQGEADTQYF. In DNA form, the CDR3 reads TGTGCCAGCCGGTTGTGGCAGGGCGAGGCAGATACGCAGTATTTT.

The V and J genes are TRBV9 and TRBJ2-5; 7 bases are a match to TRBD1. There are 14 residues in the CDR3. V shed 0 bases and J 4 bases; nucleotides not matched to a gene: 3. CDR1 and CDR2 (germline): SGDLS, YYNGEE. This chain's CDR3 is CASSVDRGSETQYF. The CDR3 nucleotides read TGTGCCAGCAGCGTAGACAGGGGATCAGAGACCCAGTACTTC. The variable domain in full, completed from reference TRBV9 and TRBJ2-5, reads DSGVTQTPKHLITATGQRVTLRCSPRSGDLSVYWYQQSLDQGLQFLIQYYNGEERAKGNILERFSAQQFPDLHSELNLSSLELGDSALYFCASSVDRGSETQYFGPGTRLLVL.

This clone appeared once. V gene TRBV6-2 or TRBV6-3 combines with J gene TRBJ1-5; D call uncertain. CDR3 size: 13 residues. Germline CDR1 MNHEY, CDR2 SVGEGT. The germline V and J ends were trimmed by 2 bases and 4 bases, with 6 bases remaining between them. CDR3 in amino acids: CASSYRENQPQHF. The CDR3, as DNA: TGTGCCAGCAGTTACCGAGAAAATCAGCCCCAGCATTTT.

The V and J genes are TRBV9 and TRBJ1-1, with D perhaps matching TRBD1 (5 bases). Germline assignment: CDR1 SGDLS and CDR2 YYNGEE. Trimming removed 0 bases at V and 3 bases at J, with 12 bases between. CDR3 length: 15 amino acids. CDR3 region: CASSVGRGLDTEAFF. CDR3 bases: TGTGCCAGCAGCGTAGGGAGGGGTTTGGACACTGAAGCTTTCTTT.

The chain links TRBV27 to TRBJ2-7; 9 nucleotides agree with TRBD1. From germline, CDR1 is MNHEY and CDR2 SMNVEV (reference sequence). V shed 0 bases, J shed 6 bases, and the junction held 6 bases outside the gene matches. The CDR3 has 15 residues. The CDR3 reads CASSLSGTGSSEQYF. For the CDR3, the DNA is TGTGCCAGCAGTTTATCTGGGACAGGGAGTTCCGAGCAGTACTTC.

The chain carries TRBV27 and TRBJ1-2; 7 positions match TRBD1. The junction had 6 bases not matched to a gene; V was cut back by 5 bases and J by 6 bases. The V gene's germline CDR1 is MNHEY and CDR2 SMNVEV (reference sequence). The CDR3 is made up of 13 amino acids. CDR3 DNA sequence: TGTGCCAGCAGTAAAGGGACAGCTAATGGCTACACCTTC. This sequence encodes CASSKGTANGYTF.

The J gene is TRBJ2-6, the V gene TRBV11-3, with D perhaps TRBD2 (5 bases). This CDR3 has 16 amino acids. CDR1 is SGHNT and CDR2 is YENEEA in the germline V gene. The V end lost 5 bases, the J end lost 1 base, and 12 bases lay between the germline ends. CDR3 coding DNA: TGTGCCAGCAGCCCCCGCGGGCGGTCTGGGGCCAACGTCCTGACTTTC. Translated, it gives CASSPRGRSGANVLTF.

This chain links TRBV19 with TRBJ1-1; D perhaps matches TRBD1 (6 bases). The CDR3 is made up of 14 amino acids. The V gene's germline CDR1 is LNHDA and CDR2 SQIVND (reference sequence). Trimming stripped 6 bases from V and 0 bases from J, with 11 bases between. CDR3 protein: CASSLQGVNTEAFF. The CDR3 region has the DNA TGTGCCAGTAGCTTACAGGGCGTGAACACTGAAGCTTTCTTT.

The rearrangement uses TRBV12-3 or TRBV12-4 and TRBJ1-2; TRBD1 matches at 7 bases. This CDR3 comprises 13 residues. V lost 6 bases to trimming and J lost 8 bases; unmatched junction nucleotides: 9. The CDR3 DNA follows: TGTGCCAGCAGCGAGACAGGGCCGTTAGGCTACACCTTC. It yields the protein CASSETGPLGYTF.

The chain combines TRBV3-1 (or the pseudogene TRBV3-2) with TRBJ1-5; D is uncertain. The V and J ends lost 0 bases and 1 base respectively, with 10 bases between them. This CDR3 comprises 16 residues. The germline V gene encodes CDR1 LGHDT and CDR2 YNNKEL (reference sequence). The CDR3 loop reads CASSQDNGGSNQPQHF. In nucleotides, the CDR3 is TGTGCCAGCAGCCAAGATAACGGCGGCAGCAATCAGCCCCAGCATTTT.

This clone was detected only a few times. The chain uses TRBV2 and TRBJ2-2, with 10 bases identical to TRBD1. There are 15 residues in the CDR3. Looked up from germline, CDR1 is SNHLY and CDR2 is FYNNEI. V was pared by 4 bases and J by 2 bases, with 1 base of the junction left unmatched. CDR3 DNA: TGTGCCAGCAGTGGGGACAGGGGCAACACCGGGGAGCTGTTTTTT. It translates to CASSGDRGNTGELFF.

The gene calls are TRBV29-1 and TRBJ1-1, with D perhaps TRBD1 (5 bases). CDR1 is SQVTM and CDR2 is ANQGSEA in the germline V gene. This CDR3 is 14 amino acids long. The V end lost 1 base, the J end lost 5 bases, and 14 bases lay between the germline ends. For the CDR3, the DNA is TGCAGCGTTGAAGCGGCGGGGCTATGGACTGAAGCTTTCTTT. It specifies CSVEAAGLWTEAFF.

The chain recombines TRBV3-1 (or the pseudogene TRBV3-2) with TRBJ2-5; 13 nucleotides match TRBD2. The germline V gene encodes CDR1 LGHDT and CDR2 YNNKEL (reference sequence). With V trimmed by 7 bases and J by 4 bases, 3 bases remained unmatched. The CDR3 extends over 14 amino acids. CDR3 residues: CASKLAGGGETQYF. The CDR3 nucleotides are TGTGCCAGCAAACTAGCGGGGGGGGGAGAGACCCAGTACTTC.

The rearrangement links TRBV6-5 to TRBJ1-5, with D tentatively TRBD1 (5 bases). Germline V CDR1 and CDR2: MNHEY, SVGAGI. Trimming took 10 bases from V and 2 from J, leaving 15 bases between them. The CDR3 is 14 residues long. The CDR3 region is CATQRGRGNQPQHF. The CDR3 DNA reads as TGTGCCACCCAGCGGGGACGGGGCAATCAGCCCCAGCATTTT.

This clone was detected once. The rearrangement joins TRBV7-9 to TRBJ1-3; 8 nucleotides line up with TRBD1. Unmatched junction bases numbered 3, after V lost 5 bases and J lost 0 bases. The V gene's germline CDR1 is SEHNR and CDR2 FQNEAQ (reference sequence). The CDR3 is made up of 15 amino acids. The CDR3 protein is CASSADRVSGNTIYF. The CDR3 bases are TGTGCCAGCAGCGCGGACAGGGTCTCTGGAAACACCATATATTTT.

V and J are TRBV5-1 and TRBJ2-3; unclear D gene. The germline V gene encodes CDR1 SGHRS and CDR2 YFSETQ. This CDR3 contains 15 residues. Trimming took off 0 bases at V and 2 bases at J, with 10 bases between the two ends. As DNA, the CDR3 is TGCGCCAGCAGCTTGGAGAGTGGAGACACAGATACGCAGTATTTT. Amino acid sequence: CASSLESGDTDTQYF. Full variable domain (remainder filled in from reference TRBV5-1 and TRBJ2-3): KAGVTQTPRYLIKTRGQQVTLSCSPISGHRSVSWYQQTPGQGLQFLFEYFSETQRNKGNFPGRFSGRQFSNSRSEMNVSTLELGDSALYLCASSLESGDTDTQYFGPGTRLTVL.

The chain combines TRBV19 with TRBJ1-1; 7 bases align to TRBD1. The CDR3 runs to 13 residues. Looked up from germline, CDR1 is LNHDA and CDR2 is SQIVND (reference sequence). V trimming: 7 bases; J trimming: 1 base; junction bases outside the gene matches: 3. The CDR3 sequence is CASNRGGNTEAFF. CDR3 coding DNA: TGTGCCAGTAACAGGGGTGGGAACACTGAAGCTTTCTTT. Supplemented by reference TRBV19 and TRBJ1-1, the full variable domain reads DGGITQSPKYLFRKEGQNVTLSCEQNLNHDAMYWYRQDPGQGLRLIYYSQIVNDFQKGDIAEGYSVSREKKESFPLTVTSAQKNPTAFYLCASNRGGNTEAFFGQGTRLTVV.

The chain uses TRBV5-1 and TRBJ1-2; TRBD1 aligns across 7 bases. J was trimmed by 4 bases and V by 3 bases; bases with no gene match: 3. Germline CDR1 is SGHRS and CDR2 is YFSETQ. This CDR3 region has 13 residues. In nucleotides, the CDR3 is TGCGCCAGCAGCTCGGGACAGCTCTATGGCTACACCTTC. Translating it yields CASSSGQLYGYTF. Filled out from reference TRBV5-1 and TRBJ1-2, the complete variable domain reads KAGVTQTPRYLIKTRGQQVTLSCSPISGHRSVSWYQQTPGQGLQFLFEYFSETQRNKGNFPGRFSGRQFSNSRSEMNVSTLELGDSALYLCASSSGQLYGYTFGSGTRLTVV.

The chain uses TRBV14 and TRBJ1-6; no clear D. V lost 2 bases, J lost 7 bases, and 6 bases lay in between. Germline CDR1 SGHDN, CDR2 FVKESK. The CDR3 sequence is 13 residues long. CDR3 amino acids: CASSQSENSPLHF. Written as DNA, the CDR3 is TGTGCCAGCAGCCAATCGGAGAATTCACCCCTCCACTTT. The entire variable domain, with the rest obtained from reference TRBV14 and TRBJ1-6, is as follows: EAGVTQFPSHSVIEKGQTVTLRCDPISGHDNLYWYRRVMGKEIKFLLHFVKESKQDESGMPNNRFLAERTGGTYSTLKVQPAELEDSGVYFCASSQSENSPLHFGNGTRLTVT.

V usage is TRBV5-1 and J usage is TRBJ1-1; 10 bases map to TRBD1. V trimming: 4 bases; J trimming: 1 base; junction bases outside the gene matches: 1. Germline assignment: CDR1 SGHRS and CDR2 YFSETQ. This CDR3 has 14 residues. CDR3 protein: CASSGQGGNTEAFF. Written as DNA, the CDR3 is TGCGCCAGCAGCGGACAGGGGGGGAACACTGAAGCTTTCTTT.